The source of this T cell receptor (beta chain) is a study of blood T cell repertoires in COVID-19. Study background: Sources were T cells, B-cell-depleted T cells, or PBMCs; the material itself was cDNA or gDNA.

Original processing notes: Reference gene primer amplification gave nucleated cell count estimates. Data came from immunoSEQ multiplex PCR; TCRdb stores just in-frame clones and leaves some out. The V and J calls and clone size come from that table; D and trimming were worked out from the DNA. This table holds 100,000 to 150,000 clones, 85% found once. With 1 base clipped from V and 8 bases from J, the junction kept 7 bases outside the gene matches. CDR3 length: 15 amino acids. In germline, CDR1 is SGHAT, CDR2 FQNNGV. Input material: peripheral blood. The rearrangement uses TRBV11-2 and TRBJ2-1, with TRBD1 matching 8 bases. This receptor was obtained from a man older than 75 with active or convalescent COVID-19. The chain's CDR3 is CASSLVTGGEDEQFF. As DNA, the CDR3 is TGTGCCAGCAGCTTAGTCACAGGGGGTGAGGATGAGCAGTTCTTC.